Presented here are 30 T cell receptor beta chains from one specimen sequenced in a study of blood T cell repertoires in COVID-19. Only in-frame clones appear in the TCRdb table, and some are missing; sequencing was by immunoSEQ multiplex PCR. This table holds some 240,000 clones, about 80% found once. Sequencing was done on a sample of PBMCs or T cells enriched from blood (not recorded which). These receptors all come from a man aged 45-65 years who had recovered from COVID-19.

The chain uses TRBV11-2 and TRBJ1-5; D gene uncertain. CDR3 length: 15 amino acids. Trimming took off 1 base at V and 0 bases at J, with 7 bases between the two ends. CDR1 is SGHAT, CDR2 FQNNGV, per germline. The CDR3 protein is CASSLAGNSNQPQHF. As DNA, the CDR3 is TGTGCCAGCAGCTTAGCGGGGAATAGCAATCAGCCCCAGCATTTT.

This chain joins TRBV5-6 and TRBJ1-5; TRBD1 matches at 9 bases. The ends lost 4 bases at V and 1 base at J; junction bases unmatched: 3. From germline, CDR1 is SGHDT and CDR2 YYEEEE. CDR3 length: 15 residues. The CDR3 DNA reads as TGTGCCAGCAGCCGGGACAGGGCGAGCAATCAGCCCCAGCATTTT. This gives the protein CASSRDRASNQPQHF.

V usage is TRBV6-5 and J usage is TRBJ1-1, with D perhaps matching TRBD1 (5 bases). This CDR3 region has 11 residues. The germline V gene has CDR1 MNHEY and CDR2 SVGAGI. V was pared by 7 bases and J by 8 bases, with 11 bases between. The CDR3 sequence is CASTLGLEAFF. The CDR3 nucleotides are TGTGCCAGCACGTTGGGACTCGAAGCTTTCTTT.

The chain has TRBV7-9 and TRBJ2-3; D is uncertain. Trimming shortened V by 0 bases and J by 4 bases, and 11 bases separated the two germline ends. Germline V gene data show CDR1 as SEHNR and CDR2 as FQNEAQ (reference sequence). The CDR3 consists of 15 residues. CDR3 amino acids: CASSLALGGADTQYF. The CDR3 DNA reads as TGTGCCAGCAGCTTAGCCCTCGGCGGAGCAGATACGCAGTATTTT. Full variable domain (outside the CDR3, taken from reference TRBV7-9 and TRBJ2-3): DTGVSQNPRHKITKRGQNVTFRCDPISEHNRLYWYRQTLGQGPEFLTYFQNEAQLEKSRLLSDRFSAERPKGSFSTLEIQRTEQGDSAMYLCASSLALGGADTQYFGPGTRLTVL.

The chain is built from TRBV7-9 and TRBJ1-2, with a tentative D call TRBD1 (6 bases). This CDR3 comprises 15 residues. Germline loops: CDR1 SEHNR, CDR2 FQNEAQ (reference sequence). Trimming shortened V by 3 bases and J by 3 bases, and 14 bases separated the two germline ends. For the CDR3, the DNA is TGTGCCAGCAGCTTTGGGGGGGGCGCCCACTATGGCTACACCTTC. Its protein product is CASSFGGGAHYGYTF. The full variable domain, in which reference TRBV7-9 and TRBJ1-2 provide the parts outside the CDR3, is DTGVSQNPRHKITKRGQNVTFRCDPISEHNRLYWYRQTLGQGPEFLTYFQNEAQLEKSRLLSDRFSAERPKGSFSTLEIQRTEQGDSAMYLCASSFGGGAHYGYTFGSGTRLTVV.

The chain employs TRBV25-1 and TRBJ1-2; 10 bases line up with TRBD1. Germline V gives CDR1 MGHDK, CDR2 SYGVNS. J gave up 11 bases and V 4 bases, and 10 bases lay outside the gene matches. This CDR3 region has 14 residues. CDR3 region: CASSASGTGVGYTF. The CDR3 DNA reads TGTGCCAGCAGTGCCTCCGGGACAGGGGTAGGTTACACCTTC.

In its sample, this clone was seen a few times. V gene TRBV14 combines with J gene TRBJ1-1; D is uncertain. V was clipped by 1 base and J by 7 bases, with 10 bases between them. Per germline, CDR1 SGHDN and CDR2 FVKESK. The CDR3 has 13 amino acids. The CDR3: CASSQGARGEAFF. The CDR3 region has the DNA TGTGCCAGCAGCCAAGGGGCGCGGGGTGAAGCTTTCTTT.

About this clone itself: This may be a read error: a much more frequent sequence differs by one nucleotide. The chain combines TRBV12-3 or TRBV12-4 with TRBJ2-7, with D unclear. Trimming took 3 bases from V and 2 from J, leaving 2 bases between them. This CDR3 comprises 11 residues. The chain's CDR3 is CASSFAYEQYF. The CDR3 DNA follows: TGTGCCAGCAGTTTCGCCTACGAGCAGTACTTC.

The chain couples TRBV5-4 to TRBJ1-1; D may be TRBD1 (5 bases). There are 12 residues in the CDR3. In germline, CDR1 is SGHNT, CDR2 YYREEE (reference sequence). The ends were cut back, 5 bases at V and 1 base at J, with 6 bases in the middle. The CDR3 protein is CASRGGNTEAFF. The CDR3 nucleotides are TGTGCCAGCAGGGGGGGGAACACTGAAGCTTTCTTT.

V usage is TRBV6-1 and J usage is TRBJ2-7, with TRBD1 as a possible D gene (5 bases). Germline values: CDR1 MNHNS, CDR2 SASEGT. Between the trimmed V and J ends, which lost 2 bases and 3 bases, there was a span of 20 bases. The CDR3 runs to 17 residues. The CDR3, as DNA: TGTGCCAGCAGTGAACCAATTTTAAGGGGTCGTGACTACGAGCAGTACTTC. Translation: CASSEPILRGRDYEQYF.

This clone was observed a few times. This chain joins TRBV4-2 and TRBJ2-1; 10 nucleotides line up with TRBD2. Germline CDR1 is LGHNA and CDR2 is YNFKEQ. V lost 1 base and J lost 0; bases outside the gene matches: 12. The CDR3 is 20 amino acids. DNA for the CDR3: TGTGCCAGCAGCCAAGTCGGCCTCCTAGCGGGGGCGAACTCCTACAATGAGCAGTTCTTC. As protein: CASSQVGLLAGANSYNEQFF.

The rearrangement joins TRBV5-5 to TRBJ2-3, with a tentative D call TRBD2 (5 bases). V lost 0 bases to trimming and J lost 4 bases, with 6 bases between them. The CDR3 consists of 13 residues. Germline V lookup: CDR1 SGHKS, CDR2 YYEKEE (reference sequence). The DNA for the CDR3 is TGTGCCAGCAGCTTGGGGGGAGCAGATACGCAGTATTTT. Translation gives CASSLGGADTQYF.

The V gene is TRBV5-1, the J gene TRBJ2-7; weak D call: TRBD2 (5 bases). Germline loops: CDR1 SGHRS, CDR2 YFSETQ. The ends were cut back, 3 bases at V and 0 bases at J, with 16 bases in the middle. The CDR3 contains 16 residues. The CDR3 bases are TGCGCCAGCAGCTCGGAAGGCGGGTGGAGCTCCTACGAGCAGTACTTC. It codes for CASSSEGGWSSYEQYF. The full variable domain, rest sourced from reference TRBV5-1 and TRBJ2-7, is KAGVTQTPRYLIKTRGQQVTLSCSPISGHRSVSWYQQTPGQGLQFLFEYFSETQRNKGNFPGRFSGRQFSNSRSEMNVSTLELGDSALYLCASSSEGGWSSYEQYFGPGTRLTVT.

The chain couples TRBV12-3 or TRBV12-4 to TRBJ1-2; D is unresolved. The CDR3 has 12 residues. The V and J ends lost 7 bases and 8 bases respectively, with 14 bases between them. CDR3 bases: TGTGCCAGCACCACGACATCGTGGGGCTACACCTTC. This codes for CASTTTSWGYTF.

The chain combines TRBV6-5 with TRBJ1-4; TRBD1 matches at 7 bases. The CDR3 sequence is 13 residues long. In germline, CDR1 is MNHEY, CDR2 SVGAGI. J was trimmed by 8 bases and V by 4 bases; bases with no gene match: 4. This CDR3 reads CASSLQGREKLFF. The CDR3 nucleotides are TGTGCCAGCAGTTTACAGGGGCGGGAAAAACTGTTTTTT.

The sample holds one count of this clone. The V and J genes are TRBV6-1 and TRBJ2-3, with a possible D match to TRBD2 (7 bases). The germline V gene encodes CDR1 MNHNS and CDR2 SASEGT. The CDR3 totals 16 residues. Trimming removed 2 bases from V and 7 bases from J, with 19 bases in between. In DNA, the CDR3 is TGTGCCAGCAGTGAACGCGAGGGGGGGGCGGCTAATACGCAGTATTTT. It encodes CASSEREGGAANTQYF.

This rearrangement joins TRBV19 to TRBJ2-4; tentatively, D is TRBD2 (5 bases). The length of the CDR3 is 13 residues. Trimming shortened V by 1 base and J by 7 bases, and 8 bases separated the two germline ends. Germline lookup yields CDR1 LNHDA and CDR2 SQIVND (reference sequence). The CDR3 nucleotides are TGTGCCAGTAGTATAGCGGCGGGCAACATTCAGTACTTC. This codes for CASSIAAGNIQYF.

This clone appeared a single time. The V gene is TRBV11-2, the J gene TRBJ2-3; the D gene is possibly TRBD2 (6 bases). Trimming stripped 3 bases from V and 0 bases from J, with 13 bases between. CDR3 length: 16 amino acids. The germline CDR1 and CDR2 sequences are SGHAT and FQNNGV. CDR3 sequence reads: CASSLVSGLSTDTQYF. CDR3 nucleotide sequence: TGTGCCAGCAGCTTGGTGTCGGGACTGAGCACAGATACGCAGTATTTT.

This clone was counted once. CDR3 residues: CAISYGQQAGYTF. The DNA for the CDR3 is TGTGCCATCAGTTACGGACAGCAGGCAGGCTACACCTTC. J is TRBJ1-2 and V is TRBV10-3, with D possibly being TRBD1 (6 bases). V lost 5 bases and J 8 bases, leaving 15 bases between the germline ends. Looked up from germline, CDR1 is ENHRY and CDR2 is SYGVKD. This CDR3 region has 13 residues.

The rearrangement links TRBV7-2 to TRBJ2-3, with D hard to call. V was cut by 5 bases and J by 0 bases, with 15 bases left in between. The CDR3 spans 16 residues. Germline CDR1 is SGHTA and CDR2 is FQGNSA. The CDR3 spells CASSQIQFSSTDTQYF. The CDR3 nucleotides are TGTGCCAGCAGCCAAATACAGTTTTCTAGCACAGATACGCAGTATTTT.

Concerning this clone itself: One end of the junction varies from germline; a read error may be responsible. V and J are TRBV7-7 and TRBJ2-5; 8 nucleotides match TRBD2. Germline V CDR1 and CDR2: SSHAT, FNYEAQ (reference sequence). The CDR3 length is 17 residues. CDR3 DNA sequence: TGTGCTAGCAGCTTAGGGTTTTCTAGCGGGTACCAAGAGACCCAGTACTTC. Its protein is CASSLGFSSGYQETQYF.

The V and J genes are TRBV4-2 and TRBJ2-2, with TRBD2 matching over 10 bases. Germline lookup yields CDR1 LGHNA and CDR2 YNFKEQ. V shed 3 bases and J 3 bases; nucleotides not matched to a gene: 4. The CDR3 has 16 amino acids. CDR3 coding DNA: TGTGCCAGCAGCCAGCCGGGACTAGCGCACACCGGGGAGCTGTTTTTT. Translated, it gives CASSQPGLAHTGELFF.

This clone has just one count. V gene TRBV29-1 combines with J gene TRBJ1-1; no firm D call. Germline lookup yields CDR1 SQVTM and CDR2 ANQGSEA. V lost 7 bases to trimming and J lost 5 bases, with 17 bases between them. This CDR3 region has 13 residues. The CDR3 sequence: CSGAAGGETEAFF. The CDR3 DNA is TGCAGCGGGGCGGCGGGCGGGGAGACTGAAGCTTTCTTT. The entire variable domain, with the rest obtained from reference TRBV29-1 and TRBJ1-1, is as follows: SAVISQKPSRDICQRGTSLTIQCQVDSQVTMMFWYRQQPGQSLTLIATANQGSEATYESGFVIDKFPISRPNLTFSTLTVSNMSPEDSSIYLCSGAAGGETEAFFGQGTRLTVV.

The CDR3 is CASSQYDRGREKLFF. Written as DNA, the CDR3 is TGTGCCAGCAGCCAGTATGACAGGGGGCGAGAAAAACTGTTTTTT. The chain employs TRBV3-1 (or the pseudogene TRBV3-2) and TRBJ1-4, with 10 bases fitting TRBD1. The germline CDR1 and CDR2 sequences are LGHDT and YNNKEL (reference sequence). This CDR3 region has 15 residues. Trimming removed 3 bases from V and 8 bases from J; junction bases left unmatched: 6.

The chain couples TRBV7-9 to TRBJ2-3; 7 nucleotides align to TRBD1. With 5 bases clipped from V and 2 bases from J, the junction kept 7 bases outside the gene matches. In germline, CDR1 is SEHNR, CDR2 FQNEAQ (reference sequence). The CDR3 has 15 residues. The CDR3 reads CASSRRQGDTDTQYF. DNA of the CDR3: TGTGCCAGCAGCCGTAGACAGGGAGACACAGATACGCAGTATTTT.

The chain joins TRBV4-1 to TRBJ1-6; weak D call: TRBD1 (6 bases). The CDR3 is 16 residues long. Germline CDR1 and CDR2: MGHRA and YSYEKL. Trimming took 2 bases from V and 1 from J, leaving 9 bases between them. Here the CDR3 reads CASSQSTGSYNSPLHF. In nucleotides, the CDR3 is TGCGCCAGCAGCCAATCTACAGGGTCCTATAATTCACCCCTCCACTTT.

The chain uses TRBV10-2 and TRBJ2-5, with 11 bases fitting TRBD2. Germline V lookup: CDR1 WSHSY, CDR2 SAAADI. This CDR3 has 14 residues. Trimming removed 8 bases from V and 7 bases from J; junction bases left unmatched: 9. The CDR3 spells CASATSGGPGTQYF. In nucleotides, the CDR3 is TGCGCCAGCGCTACTAGCGGGGGCCCCGGGACCCAGTACTTC.

The chain is built from TRBV10-2 and TRBJ1-4, with a weak D call TRBD1 (5 bases). The germline V and J ends were trimmed by 4 bases and 2 bases, with 8 bases remaining between them. Germline V CDR1 and CDR2: WSHSY, SAAADI. The CDR3 covers 14 residues. The CDR3 sequence: CASSAPGTNEKLFF. Here the CDR3 DNA reads TGCGCCAGCAGTGCCCCAGGGACTAATGAAAAACTGTTTTTT.

This chain connects TRBV7-2 to TRBJ2-2; possibly TRBD2 for D (5 bases). Trimming stripped 0 bases from V and 5 bases from J, with 13 bases between. The CDR3 is made up of 16 amino acids. Germline V gene lookup returns CDR1 SGHTA and CDR2 FQGNSA. The CDR3 protein is CASSLARGWSTGELFF. The CDR3 nucleotides read TGTGCCAGCAGCTTAGCGCGCGGGTGGAGTACCGGGGAGCTGTTTTTT.

This clone was seen repeatedly, ten times or more. This chain uses TRBV20-1 with TRBJ1-5; D uncertain. V shed 3 bases and J shed 1 base, with 16 bases lying between them. CDR1 and CDR2 (germline): DFQATT, SNEGSKA (reference sequence). The CDR3 covers 16 residues. CDR3 sequence (DNA): TGCAGTGCTAGTTTGCAACGAACAGCAAGCAATCAGCCCCAGCATTTT. This sequence encodes CSASLQRTASNQPQHF.